This entry describes one T cell receptor (beta chain). What it binds is unknown. These data originate in a study of cytomegalovirus exposure and HLA in healthy donors. Study-wide results and limits: A later analysis associated 15,000 to 20,000 TCR beta sequences with HLA alleles at a 0.05 false discovery rate. Further analysis, carried out later, found HLA-associated TCR beta chains more clonally expanded than equally common other chains.

The PCR employed 60 Vbeta primers together with 13 Jbeta primers. TCRdb keeps only in-frame clones here, not all; method: immunoSEQ multiplex PCR. This sample's clone table lists 35,000 to 45,000 clones. The CDR3 consists of 17 residues. From germline, CDR1 is GTSNPN and CDR2 SVGIG (reference sequence). Trimming removed 2 bases at V and 0 bases at J, with 14 bases between. V gene TRBV30 combines with J gene TRBJ2-6; weak D call: TRBD1 (6 bases). The TCR comes from a male donor in good health and CMV-seronegative. Material: PBMCs. CDR3 protein: CAWSTGRLYSGANVLTF. In nucleotides, the CDR3 is TGTGCCTGGAGTACAGGGCGCCTTTACTCTGGGGCCAACGTCCTGACTTTC.